The next 15 T cell receptor beta chains were all read from a single sample in a study of OX40 agonist ivuxolimab in advanced cancers. Data came from immunoSEQ multiplex PCR; TCRdb stores just in-frame clones and leaves some out. The sample comprises roughly 65,000 clones, approximately 93% of which are singletons, and around 0.3% rests with the top ten. The source material was CD4+ or CD8+ T cells sorted from blood, sampled in a trial of the OX40 agonist ivuxolimab. These receptors came from an adult with an advanced solid tumor such as melanoma, head and neck, liver or kidney cancer.

The chain employs TRBV19 and TRBJ1-2; 7 nucleotides agree with TRBD1. The length of the CDR3 is 16 residues. J was trimmed by 2 bases and V by 5 bases; bases with no gene match: 11. Germline V gene sequence: CDR1 LNHDA, CDR2 SQIVND (reference sequence). In DNA form, the CDR3 reads TGTGCCAGTAGTCCCTTTCCGGGACAGCCAAACTATGGCTACACCTTC. Translating it yields CASSPFPGQPNYGYTF.

This clone appeared a single time. The genes are TRBV2 and TRBJ1-2; the match to TRBD1 covers 8 bases. The CDR3 has 14 residues. Germline V gene lookup returns CDR1 SNHLY and CDR2 FYNNEI. V was pared by 2 bases and J by 2 bases, with 1 base of the junction left unmatched. CDR3 nucleotides: TGTGCCAGCAGTGAACAGGGGGCGAACTATGGCTACACCTTC. Protein: CASSEQGANYGYTF.

The chain joins TRBV5-1 to TRBJ1-2; TRBD1 matches 11 bases. Germline lookup yields CDR1 SGHRS and CDR2 YFSETQ. The CDR3 extends over 17 amino acids. V was clipped by 4 bases and J by 4 bases; unmatched bases: 12. CDR3: CASSPSDRGLGSYGYTF. CDR3 DNA sequence: TGCGCCAGCAGCCCTTCGGACAGGGGGCTAGGAAGCTATGGCTACACCTTC.

Remarks on this clone: This sample also contains other DNA sequences that code for the same CDR3. The chain uses TRBV28 and TRBJ2-2; TRBD2 matches at 10 bases. V was pared by 4 bases and J by 7 bases, with 12 bases of the junction left unmatched. The CDR3 consists of 17 residues. Germline V lookup: CDR1 MDHEN, CDR2 SYDVKM. The CDR3 region is CASSSGEASGRNGELFF. The CDR3 DNA reads as TGTGCCAGCAGTTCCGGGGAGGCTAGCGGGAGAAACGGGGAGCTGTTTTTT.

The chain carries TRBV5-1 and TRBJ1-5, with D tentatively TRBD1 (5 bases). Germline values: CDR1 SGHRS, CDR2 YFSETQ. The V gene lost 5 bases and the J gene lost 0 bases, with 12 bases spanning the gap. The CDR3 is 15 amino acids. CDR3 DNA: TGCGCCAGCAGAAACCCGGGGGATAGCAATCAGCCCCAGCATTTT. Protein product: CASRNPGDSNQPQHF. The variable domain in full, completed from reference TRBV5-1 and TRBJ1-5, reads KAGVTQTPRYLIKTRGQQVTLSCSPISGHRSVSWYQQTPGQGLQFLFEYFSETQRNKGNFPGRFSGRQFSNSRSEMNVSTLELGDSALYLCASRNPGDSNQPQHFGDGTRLSIL.

The chain recombines TRBV28 with TRBJ1-2; 9 positions agree with TRBD1. With V trimmed by 5 bases and J by 7 bases, 8 bases remained unmatched. Germline V gene data show CDR1 as MDHEN and CDR2 as SYDVKM. The CDR3 loop spans 14 amino acids. For the CDR3, the DNA is TGTGCCAGCAGTGCCGGGACAGGGCTTACTGGCTACACCTTC. This encodes CASSAGTGLTGYTF.

CDR3 DNA sequence: TGTGCCACCAGCAGCGGGAGGAGATCTGACACCGGGGAGCTGTTTTTT. This encodes CATSSGRRSDTGELFF. The V gene is TRBV15, the J gene TRBJ2-2, with 7 bases matching TRBD2. The CDR3 has 16 amino acids. Germline CDR1 is LNHNV and CDR2 is YYDKDF (reference sequence). J was trimmed by 3 bases and V by 3 bases; bases with no gene match: 7.

The CDR3 loop reads CASSLAGTYNEQFF. Written as DNA, the CDR3 is TGTGCCAGCAGTTTAGCAGGAACCTACAATGAGCAGTTCTTC. V and J are TRBV27 and TRBJ2-1; D is ambiguous. Germline CDR1 MNHEY, CDR2 SMNVEV (reference sequence). The CDR3 contains 14 residues. The V and J ends lost 2 bases and 2 bases respectively, with 7 bases between them.

The V and J genes are TRBV11-3 and TRBJ2-5; D ambiguous. Trimming took off 0 bases at V and 5 bases at J, with 7 bases between the two ends. Germline V gene data show CDR1 as SGHNT and CDR2 as YENEEA. CDR3 length: 13 residues. The CDR3 coding sequence is TGTGCCAGCAGCTTAGACACCCCGGAGACCCAGTACTTC. Its protein is CASSLDTPETQYF.

V gene TRBV19 combines with J gene TRBJ2-7, with 8 bases identical to TRBD2. Germline V CDR1 and CDR2: LNHDA, SQIVND (reference sequence). The V segment lost 4 bases and the J segment 1 base; nucleotides outside the gene matches: 9. This CDR3 has 16 residues. The CDR3 DNA follows: TGTGCCAGTAGTAGCGGTCCCGGGACTAGTTCCTACGAGCAGTACTTC. Translating it yields CASSSGPGTSSYEQYF.

This chain joins TRBV15 and TRBJ2-1, with 9 positions matching TRBD2. With V trimmed by 5 bases and J by 5 bases, 4 bases remained unmatched. CDR1 and CDR2 from the germline V gene are LNHNV and YYDKDF (reference sequence). The CDR3 extends over 14 amino acids. The CDR3 sequence: CATSGAGGNNEQFF. CDR3 nucleotide sequence: TGTGCCACCAGCGGAGCGGGAGGAAACAATGAGCAGTTCTTC.

This clone was found once. The V and J genes are TRBV6-1 and TRBJ1-3, with 8 bases identical to TRBD1. CDR1 is MNHNS and CDR2 is SASEGT in the germline V gene. The length of the CDR3 is 13 residues. The J segment lost 2 bases and the V segment lost 8 bases, leaving 2 bases of the junction unmatched. DNA for the CDR3: TGTGCCAGCGACAGGGGAGCTGGAAACACCATATATTTT. It is translated as CASDRGAGNTIYF.

The CDR3 reads CASSLGTGNTEAFF. CDR3 nucleotides: TGTGCCAGCAGTTTGGGGACGGGGAACACTGAAGCTTTCTTT. The genes are TRBV28 and TRBJ1-1; D perhaps matches TRBD1 (5 bases). Trimming left V 3 bases short and J 1 base short, with 9 bases between. CDR3 size: 14 residues. From germline, CDR1 is MDHEN and CDR2 SYDVKM.

The chain has TRBV19 and TRBJ2-6; the D gene is possibly TRBD1 (7 bases). The V gene lost 5 bases and the J gene lost 3 bases, with 17 bases spanning the gap. The V gene's germline CDR1 is LNHDA and CDR2 SQIVND (reference sequence). This CDR3 has 17 residues. Here the CDR3 DNA reads TGTGCCAGTAGTCCGCGACAGGGAGGAATTGGGGCCAACGTCCTGACTTTC. It specifies CASSPRQGGIGANVLTF.

This clone was seen more than once but under ten times. The chain links TRBV20-1 to TRBJ2-5; D is ambiguous. This CDR3 spans 10 amino acids. V was shortened by 1 base and J by 4 bases, with 1 base between the two germline ends. The germline gives CDR1 DFQATT, CDR2 SNEGSKA (reference sequence). The CDR3 loop reads CSARAETQYF. CDR3 in DNA: TGCAGTGCTAGAGCAGAGACCCAGTACTTC.